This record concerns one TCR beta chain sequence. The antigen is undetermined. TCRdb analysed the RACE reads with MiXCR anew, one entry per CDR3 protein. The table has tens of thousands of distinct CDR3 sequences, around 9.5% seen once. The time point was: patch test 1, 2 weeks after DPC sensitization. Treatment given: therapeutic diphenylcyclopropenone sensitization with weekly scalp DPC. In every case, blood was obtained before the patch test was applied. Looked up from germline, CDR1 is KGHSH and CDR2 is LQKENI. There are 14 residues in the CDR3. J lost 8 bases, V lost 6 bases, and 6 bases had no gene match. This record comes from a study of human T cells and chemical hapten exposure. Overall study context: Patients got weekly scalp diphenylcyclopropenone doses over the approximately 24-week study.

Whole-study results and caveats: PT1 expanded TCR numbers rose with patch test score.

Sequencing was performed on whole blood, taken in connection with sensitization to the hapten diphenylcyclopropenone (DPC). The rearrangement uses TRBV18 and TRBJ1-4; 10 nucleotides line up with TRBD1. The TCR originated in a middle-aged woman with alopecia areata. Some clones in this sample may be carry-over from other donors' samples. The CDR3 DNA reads TGTGCCAGCTCGCCGGGACAGGGGAGAGAAAAACTGTTTTTT. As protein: CASSPGQGREKLFF.